This is a list of T cell receptor beta chains from one sample in a study of T cells after yellow fever vaccination. Using its own MiXCR run on the 5' RACE reads, TCRdb lists one record per CDR3 protein. The table shows about 340,000 distinct CDR3 sequences, with roughly an eighth occurring only once. Specimen: CD4+ T cells sorted from PBMCs, collected 15 days after the yellow fever booster vaccination. These receptors came from a man aged 18 to 30 who received the YFV17D yellow fever vaccine. Both conserved end residues are part of each CDR3. The D gene is left open where the match is weak. A row's size may be missing; if present it is once, few, many or a size class.

J: TRBJ1-2; V: TRBV12-3/TRBV12-4; D: TRBD1; size: NA; CDR3: CASSRGQGAGYGYTF; DNA: TGTGCCAGCAGCCGGGGACAGGGGGCGGGATATGGCTACACCTTC
J: TRBJ1-1; V: TRBV11-2; D: NA; size: many; CDR3: CASFTTPDVNTEAFF; DNA: TGTGCCAGCTTCACGACGCCGGACGTGAACACTGAAGCTTTCTTT
J: TRBJ2-1; V: TRBV7-2; D: NA; size: few; CDR3: CANERRGSSYNEQFF; DNA: TGTGCCAACGAGAGACGGGGGAGCTCCTACAATGAGCAGTTCTTC
J: TRBJ1-2; V: TRBV3-1; D: TRBD1; size: NA; CDR3: CASSQGGQGGGGYTF; DNA: TGTGCCAGCAGCCAAGGAGGTCAAGGGGGCGGCGGCTACACCTTC
J: TRBJ1-2; V: TRBV18; D: TRBD1; size: many; CDR3: CASSPEGATRGYTF; DNA: TGTGCCAGCTCACCCGAGGGGGCGACGCGAGGCTACACCTTC
J: TRBJ2-3; V: TRBV5-1; D: TRBD2; size: NA; CDR3: CASSIPGGQTDTQYF; DNA: TGCGCCAGCAGCATCCCGGGGGGGCAGACAGATACGCAGTATTTT
J: TRBJ2-3; V: TRBV7-3; D: NA; size: few; CDR3: CASSLYGGGQSDTQYF; DNA: TGTGCCAGCAGCTTGTATGGGGGGGGCCAATCAGATACGCAGTATTTT
J: TRBJ1-5; V: TRBV27; D: NA; size: NA; CDR3: CASRGGSNQPQHF; DNA: TGTGCCAGCAGGGGGGGGAGTAATCAGCCCCAGCATTTT
J: TRBJ2-4; V: TRBV11-2; D: NA; size: NA; CDR3: CASSSIPGAKNIQYF; DNA: TGTGCCAGCAGCTCCATCCCGGGCGCCAAAAACATTCAGTACTTC
J: TRBJ1-2; V: TRBV6-1; D: NA; size: few; CDR3: CASRQGRLVYGYTF; DNA: TGTGCCAGCCGGCAGGGGCGGCTTGTCTATGGCTACACCTTC